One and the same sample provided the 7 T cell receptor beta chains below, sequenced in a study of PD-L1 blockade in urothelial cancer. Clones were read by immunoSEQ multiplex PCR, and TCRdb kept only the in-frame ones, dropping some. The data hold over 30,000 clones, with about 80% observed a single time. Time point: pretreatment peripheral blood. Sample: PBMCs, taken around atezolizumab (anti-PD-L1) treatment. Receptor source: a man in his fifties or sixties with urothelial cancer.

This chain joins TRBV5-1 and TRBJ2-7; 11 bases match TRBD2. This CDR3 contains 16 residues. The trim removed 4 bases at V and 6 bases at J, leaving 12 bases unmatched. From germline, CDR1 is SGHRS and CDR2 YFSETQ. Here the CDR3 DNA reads TGCGCCAGCAGCCCCGCATTACTAGCGGGAGAGCGCGAGCAGTACTTC. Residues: CASSPALLAGEREQYF. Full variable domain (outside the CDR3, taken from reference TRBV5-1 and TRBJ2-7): KAGVTQTPRYLIKTRGQQVTLSCSPISGHRSVSWYQQTPGQGLQFLFEYFSETQRNKGNFPGRFSGRQFSNSRSEMNVSTLELGDSALYLCASSPALLAGEREQYFGPGTRLTVT.

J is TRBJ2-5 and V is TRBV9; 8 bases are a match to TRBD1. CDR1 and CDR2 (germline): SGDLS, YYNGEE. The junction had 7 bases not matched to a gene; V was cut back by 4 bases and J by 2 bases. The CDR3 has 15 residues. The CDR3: CASSLMGTGQETQYF. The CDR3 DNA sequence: TGTGCCAGCAGCCTGATGGGGACAGGACAAGAGACCCAGTACTTC.

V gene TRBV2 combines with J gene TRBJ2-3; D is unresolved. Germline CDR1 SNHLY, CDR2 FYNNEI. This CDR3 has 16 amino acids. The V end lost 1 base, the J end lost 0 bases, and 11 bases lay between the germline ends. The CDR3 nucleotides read TGTGCCAGCAGTGAAGTCCACCCCGCGAGCACAGATACGCAGTATTTT. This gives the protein CASSEVHPASTDTQYF.

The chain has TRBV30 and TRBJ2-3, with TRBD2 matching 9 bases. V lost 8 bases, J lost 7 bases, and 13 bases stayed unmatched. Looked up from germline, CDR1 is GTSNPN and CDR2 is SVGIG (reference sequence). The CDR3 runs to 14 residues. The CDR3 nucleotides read TGTGCCCAAAGGGAGGCGGGAGGGAAGAATACGCAGTATTTT. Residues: CAQREAGGKNTQYF.

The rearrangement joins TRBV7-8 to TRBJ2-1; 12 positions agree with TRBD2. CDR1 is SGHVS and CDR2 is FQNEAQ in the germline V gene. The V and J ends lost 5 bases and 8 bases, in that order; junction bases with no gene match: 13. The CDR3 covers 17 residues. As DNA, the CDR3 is TGTGCCAGCAGCCGGACGACGACTAGCGGGAGAGGCTATGAGCAGTTCTTC. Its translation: CASSRTTTSGRGYEQFF.

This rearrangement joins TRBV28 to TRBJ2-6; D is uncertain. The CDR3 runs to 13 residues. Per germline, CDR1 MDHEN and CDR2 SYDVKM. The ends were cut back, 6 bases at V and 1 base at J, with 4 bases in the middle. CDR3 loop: CASRQSGANVLTF. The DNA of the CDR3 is TGTGCCAGCAGACAGTCTGGGGCCAACGTCCTGACTTTC.

CDR3 in amino acids: CASSLKGREGFYEQYF. DNA for the CDR3: TGTGCCAGCAGCTTAAAGGGGCGGGAGGGATTCTACGAGCAGTACTTC. The rearrangement joins TRBV7-8 to TRBJ2-7; 9 bases are a match to TRBD2. There are 16 residues in the CDR3. Trimming removed 2 bases from V and 3 bases from J; junction bases left unmatched: 8. From germline, CDR1 is SGHVS and CDR2 FQNEAQ.